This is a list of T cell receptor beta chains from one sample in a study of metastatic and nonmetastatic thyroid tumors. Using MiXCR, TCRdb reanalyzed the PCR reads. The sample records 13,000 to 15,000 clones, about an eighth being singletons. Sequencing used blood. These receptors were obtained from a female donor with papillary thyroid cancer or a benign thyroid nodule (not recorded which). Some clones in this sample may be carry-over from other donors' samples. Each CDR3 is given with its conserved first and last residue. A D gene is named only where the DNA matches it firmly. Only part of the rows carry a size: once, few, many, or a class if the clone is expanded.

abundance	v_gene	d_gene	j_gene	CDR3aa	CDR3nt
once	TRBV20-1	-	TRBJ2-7	CSAGGGGAYEQYF	TGCAGTGCTGGGGGTGGGGGAGCCTACGAGCAGTACTTC
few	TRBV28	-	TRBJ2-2	CASTTLLRGKGGELFF	TGTGCCAGCACCACGCTTTTGAGGGGAAAAGGCGGGGAGCTGTTTTTT
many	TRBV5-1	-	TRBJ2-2	CASRRGKNTGELFF	TGCGCCAGCAGGAGAGGGAAGAACACCGGGGAGCTGTTTTTT
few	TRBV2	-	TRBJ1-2	CANLQQPYGYTF	TGTGCCAACCTCCAACAGCCGTATGGCTACACCTTC
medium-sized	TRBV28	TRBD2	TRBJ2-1	CASLLAGGVNEQFF	TGTGCCAGCCTACTAGCGGGGGGGGTTAATGAGCAGTTCTTC
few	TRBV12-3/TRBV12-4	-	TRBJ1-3	CASSLSGKGNTIYF	TGTGCCAGCAGTTTGTCTGGGAAAGGAAACACCATATATTTT
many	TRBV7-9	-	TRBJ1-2	CASGAARSHTF	TGTGCCAGCGGCGCGGCGCGGTCCCACACCTTC
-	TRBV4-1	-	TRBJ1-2	CANSPPYGGPQGYTF	TGCGCCAACAGCCCACCCTATGGGGGCCCCCAAGGCTACACCTTC
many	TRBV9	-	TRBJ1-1	CASGGMGTEAFF	TGTGCCAGCGGGGGGATGGGCACTGAAGCTTTCTTT
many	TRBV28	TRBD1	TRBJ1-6	CASRSTGGFSPLHF	TGTGCCAGCAGGTCGACAGGGGGCTTCTCACCCCTCCACTTT
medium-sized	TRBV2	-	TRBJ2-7	CASRLPAAYEQYF	TGTGCCAGCAGGTTACCTGCGGCCTACGAGCAGTACTTC
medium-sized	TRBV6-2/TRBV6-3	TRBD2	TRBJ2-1	CASINPLAGNGYNEQFF	TGTGCCAGCATTAATCCCTTAGCGGGGAACGGTTACAATGAGCAGTTCTTC
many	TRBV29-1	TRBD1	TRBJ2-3	CSVDRGVTDTQYF	TGCAGCGTCGACAGGGGAGTCACAGATACGCAGTATTTT
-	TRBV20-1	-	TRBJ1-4	CSAIDASGFREKLFF	TGCAGTGCTATAGATGCCTCCGGTTTCCGTGAAAAACTGTTTTTT
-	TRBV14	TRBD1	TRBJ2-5	CASSQGQQETQYF	TGTGCCAGCAGCCAGGGACAGCAAGAGACCCAGTACTTC
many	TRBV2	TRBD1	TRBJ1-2	CASSESGMTGSHGYTF	TGTGCCAGCAGTGAGAGTGGGATGACAGGGAGTCATGGCTACACCTTC
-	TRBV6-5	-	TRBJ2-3	CASSPPGPGASTDTQYF	TGTGCCAGCAGCCCTCCGGGTCCAGGGGCTAGCACAGATACGCAGTATTTT
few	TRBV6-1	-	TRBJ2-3	CASTFPTDTQYF	TGTGCCAGCACTTTTCCCACAGATACGCAGTATTTT
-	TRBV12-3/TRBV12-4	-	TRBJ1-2	CASSPKVYGYTF	TGTGCCAGCAGCCCTAAAGTGTATGGCTACACCTTC
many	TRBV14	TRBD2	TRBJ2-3	CASSPYLAGTDTQYF	TGTGCCAGCAGCCCCTATCTAGCGGGAACGGATACGCAGTATTTT
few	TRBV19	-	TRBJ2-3	CASKRGRTDTQYF	TGTGCCAGTAAGAGGGGGAGGACAGATACGCAGTATTTT
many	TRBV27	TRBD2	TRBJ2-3	CASSWGLGSGRSTDTQYF	TGTGCCAGCAGTTGGGGTTTAGGTAGCGGGAGAAGTACAGATACGCAGTATTTT
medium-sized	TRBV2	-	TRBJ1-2	CASIGPVYGYTF	TGTGCCAGCATCGGGCCGGTCTATGGCTACACCTTC
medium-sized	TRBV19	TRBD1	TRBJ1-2	CASSTPTGENYGYTF	TGTGCCAGTTCAACCCCGACAGGGGAGAACTATGGCTACACCTTC
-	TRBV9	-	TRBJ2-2	CASSVSSGELFF	TGTGCCAGCAGCGTTTCGTCCGGGGAGCTGTTTTTT
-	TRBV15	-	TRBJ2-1	CATSRQRPTGTHNDQFF	TGTGCCACCAGTCGGCAGCGGCCGACCGGTACCCACAATGACCAGTTCTTT
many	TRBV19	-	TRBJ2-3	CASSLTDTQYF	TGTGCCAGTAGCCTCACAGATACGCAGTATTTT
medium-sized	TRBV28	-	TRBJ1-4	CASTPWKSTNEKLFF	TGTGCCAGCACCCCCTGGAAATCAACTAATGAAAAACTGTTTTTT
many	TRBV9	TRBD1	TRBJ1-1	CASSVGDRGEAFF	TGTGCCAGCAGCGTAGGGGACAGGGGTGAAGCTTTCTTT
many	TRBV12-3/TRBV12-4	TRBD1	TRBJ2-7	CASSPRTGASKYEQYF	TGTGCCAGCAGTCCAAGGACAGGGGCCTCCAAATACGAGCAGTACTTC
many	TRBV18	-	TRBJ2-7	CASSENYEQYF	TGTGCCAGCTCGGAGAACTACGAGCAGTACTTC
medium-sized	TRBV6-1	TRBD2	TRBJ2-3	CASSDSAGGSTDTQYF	TGTGCCAGCAGTGATTCGGCGGGGGGGAGCACAGATACGCAGTATTTT
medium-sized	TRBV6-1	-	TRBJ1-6	CASSEWEGWGYGNSPLHF	TGTGCCAGCAGTGAATGGGAGGGGTGGGGATATGGGAATTCACCCCTCCACTTT
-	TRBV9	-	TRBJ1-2	CASSVDVGLPTGDGCTF	TGTGCCAGCAGCGTAGACGTAGGGCTCCCTACCGGCGATGGCTGCACCTTC
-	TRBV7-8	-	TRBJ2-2	CASSLGSYTGELFF	TGTGCCAGCAGCTTAGGGTCATACACCGGGGAGCTGTTTTTT
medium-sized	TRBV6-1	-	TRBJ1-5	CASSDAPQGPNQPQHF	TGTGCCAGCAGTGACGCACCTCAGGGCCCGAATCAGCCCCAGCATTTT
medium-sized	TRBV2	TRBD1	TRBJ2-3	CASMLQTGHTDTQYF	TGTGCCAGCATGCTCCAGACAGGGCATACAGATACGCAGTATTTT